The clone carrying this TCR beta chain was observed a few times. Its antigen is undetermined. TCRdb passed the 5' RACE reads through MiXCR, listing each CDR3 protein once. The sample consists of around 280,000 distinct CDR3 sequences, about 8.9% of them appearing once. This specimen comes from a study of identical twins. General study findings and limits: Clonotypes of the beta chain that were abundant in cord blood carried fewer insertions (memory repertoires showed none). Models underestimated TCR alpha sharing (out-of-frame) in monozygotic twins. One should note that invariant MAIT and iNKT cells could partly confound zero-insertion analyses. Out-of-frame beta sequences exhibited a weaker degree of excess twin sharing.

Germline trimming cut 4 bases from V and 4 bases from J; bases unmatched to any gene: 8. The CDR3 totals 16 residues. From germline, CDR1 is DFQATT and CDR2 SNEGSKA (reference sequence). These sequences were also reported in another study, on yellow fever vaccine responses in identical twins.

The source of this sequence is a woman in her late teens or twenties in good health. The sample consisted of memory (CD45RO+) T cells sorted from blood. The chain recombines TRBV20-1 with TRBJ2-1, with 12 bases lining up with TRBD2. The CDR3 DNA sequence: TGCAGTGCTAACGCTAGGACTAGCGGGGTTTACAATGAGCAGTTCTTC. Its protein product is CSANARTSGVYNEQFF.